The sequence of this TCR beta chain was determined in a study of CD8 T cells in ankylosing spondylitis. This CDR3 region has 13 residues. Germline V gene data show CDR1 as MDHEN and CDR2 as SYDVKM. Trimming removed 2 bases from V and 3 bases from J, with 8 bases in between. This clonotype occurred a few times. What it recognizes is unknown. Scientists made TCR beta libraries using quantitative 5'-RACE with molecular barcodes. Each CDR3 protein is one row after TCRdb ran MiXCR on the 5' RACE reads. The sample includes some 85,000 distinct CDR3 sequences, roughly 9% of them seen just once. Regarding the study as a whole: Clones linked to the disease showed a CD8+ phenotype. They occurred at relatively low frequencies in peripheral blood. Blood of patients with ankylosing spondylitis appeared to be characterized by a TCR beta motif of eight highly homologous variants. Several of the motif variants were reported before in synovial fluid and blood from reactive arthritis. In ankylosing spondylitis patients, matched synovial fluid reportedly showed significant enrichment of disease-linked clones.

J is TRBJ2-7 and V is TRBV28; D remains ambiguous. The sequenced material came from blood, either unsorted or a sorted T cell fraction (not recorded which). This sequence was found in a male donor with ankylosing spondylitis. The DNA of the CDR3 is TGTGCCAGCAGTTTACGCGGTAGCTACGAGCAGTACGTC. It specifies CASSLRGSYEQYV.